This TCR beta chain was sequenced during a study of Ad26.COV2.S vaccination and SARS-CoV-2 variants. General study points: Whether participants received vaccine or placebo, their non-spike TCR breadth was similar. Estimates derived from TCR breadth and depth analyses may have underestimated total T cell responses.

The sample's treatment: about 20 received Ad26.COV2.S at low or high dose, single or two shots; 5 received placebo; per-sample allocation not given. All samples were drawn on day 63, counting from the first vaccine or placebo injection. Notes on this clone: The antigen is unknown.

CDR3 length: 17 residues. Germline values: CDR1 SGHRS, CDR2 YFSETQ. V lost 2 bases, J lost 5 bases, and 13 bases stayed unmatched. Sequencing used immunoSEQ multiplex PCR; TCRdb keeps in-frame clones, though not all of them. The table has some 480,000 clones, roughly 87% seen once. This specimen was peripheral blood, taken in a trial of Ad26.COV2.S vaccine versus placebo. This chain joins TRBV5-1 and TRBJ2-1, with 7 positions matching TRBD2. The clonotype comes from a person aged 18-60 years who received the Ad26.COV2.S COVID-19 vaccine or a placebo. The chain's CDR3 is CASSFSGQGRRNNEQFF. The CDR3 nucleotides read TGCGCCAGCAGCTTTAGCGGGCAGGGTAGAAGGAACAATGAGCAGTTCTTC.